The 15 T cell receptor beta chains below come from one sample, sequenced in a study of blood T cell repertoires in COVID-19. The repertoire was sequenced with immunoSEQ multiplex PCR; TCRdb's copy has only in-frame clones and lacks some. Among roughly 160,000 clones, 82% were seen once, and the ten largest hold roughly 10%. The source material was peripheral blood. The receptor source for this set is a woman older than 75 with active or convalescent COVID-19.

This clone came up once. The V and J genes are TRBV9 and TRBJ1-1, with D hard to call. The ends were cut back, 2 bases at V and 1 base at J, with 12 bases in the middle. Germline V gives CDR1 SGDLS, CDR2 YYNGEE. This CDR3 region has 15 residues. CDR3 sequence reads: CASSVGPNENTEAFF. As DNA, the CDR3 is TGTGCCAGCAGCGTGGGCCCGAATGAGAACACTGAAGCTTTCTTT.

V is TRBV5-1 and J is TRBJ2-2, with 10 bases aligning to TRBD1. Germline CDR1 is SGHRS and CDR2 is YFSETQ. The V segment lost 0 bases and the J segment 4 bases; nucleotides outside the gene matches: 3. The CDR3 consists of 16 residues. CDR3 in DNA: TGCGCCAGCAGCTTGGAGGGACAGGGGCGCACCGGGGAGCTGTTTTTT. Its translation is CASSLEGQGRTGELFF.

The chain couples TRBV21-1 to TRBJ2-7; the D call TRBD2 from the table was never checked on the DNA. TRBV21-1 has pseudogene status. The CDR3 totals 14 residues. CDR3 nucleotides: TGTGCCAGTTACCCCGGGGGAATATCTGTCGAGCAGTACTTC. Protein: CASYPGGISVEQYF.

This clone has just a few counts. This chain connects TRBV5-1 to TRBJ2-3; 9 bases map to TRBD2. The junction had 9 bases not matched to a gene; V was cut back by 3 bases and J by 1 base. CDR3 length: 17 amino acids. Germline values: CDR1 SGHRS, CDR2 YFSETQ. CDR3 in amino acids: CASSWGSGRVGTDTQYF. The DNA for the CDR3 is TGCGCCAGCAGCTGGGGTAGCGGGAGAGTCGGCACAGATACGCAGTATTTT.

The CDR3 sequence: CASSPQGDYGYTF. CDR3 coding DNA: TGTGCCAGCAGCCCCCAGGGGGACTATGGCTACACCTTC. V gene TRBV7-9 combines with J gene TRBJ1-2; 7 bases align to TRBD1. Germline loops: CDR1 SEHNR, CDR2 FQNEAQ (reference sequence). The ends lost 5 bases at V and 3 bases at J; junction bases unmatched: 3. CDR3 length: 13 amino acids. Supplemented by reference TRBV7-9 and TRBJ1-2, the full variable domain reads DTGVSQNPRHKITKRGQNVTFRCDPISEHNRLYWYRQTLGQGPEFLTYFQNEAQLEKSRLLSDRFSAERPKGSFSTLEIQRTEQGDSAMYLCASSPQGDYGYTFGSGTRLTVV.

The chain carries TRBV29-1 and TRBJ1-1; D remains ambiguous. Germline-derived CDR1 and CDR2 are SQVTM and ANQGSEA. V gave up 2 bases and J gave up 1 base, with 8 bases separating them. The CDR3 sequence is 13 residues long. The CDR3 here is CSVERGRNTEAFF. The CDR3 coding sequence is TGCAGCGTTGAACGGGGTAGGAACACTGAAGCTTTCTTT. Full variable domain (rest looked up from reference TRBV29-1 and TRBJ1-1): SAVISQKPSRDICQRGTSLTIQCQVDSQVTMMFWYRQQPGQSLTLIATANQGSEATYESGFVIDKFPISRPNLTFSTLTVSNMSPEDSSIYLCSVERGRNTEAFFGQGTRLTVV.

This clone was found a few times. This sample includes further DNA sequences coding for the same CDR3. CDR3 amino acids: CASSQEALNTEAFF. The CDR3, as DNA: TGTGCCAGCAGCCAAGAAGCCTTAAACACTGAAGCTTTCTTT. V is TRBV3-1 (or the pseudogene TRBV3-2) and J is TRBJ1-1; no clear D gene. This CDR3 region has 14 residues. V gave up 0 bases and J gave up 2 bases, with 7 bases separating them. CDR1 and CDR2 (germline): LGHDT, YNNKEL (reference sequence).

This chain uses TRBV12-3 or TRBV12-4 with TRBJ1-1, with a weak D call TRBD1 (6 bases). There are 13 residues in the CDR3. Trimming shortened V by 4 bases and J by 3 bases, and 9 bases separated the two germline ends. DNA for the CDR3: TGTGCCAGCAGTTACAGGGTACACACTGAAGCTTTCTTT. Protein: CASSYRVHTEAFF.

V gene TRBV6-2 or TRBV6-3 combines with J gene TRBJ2-5, with D possibly being TRBD2 (6 bases). The CDR3 has 17 residues. Germline CDR1 is MNHEY and CDR2 is SVGEGT. Trimming took 0 bases from V and 6 from J, leaving 20 bases between them. The DNA for the CDR3 is TGTGCCAGCAGTTACTCGAACCGTCAAGGAGGGATAAAGACCCAGTACTTC. This codes for CASSYSNRQGGIKTQYF.

The genes are TRBV30 and TRBJ1-5; TRBD1 aligns across 7 bases. Germline V gives CDR1 GTSNPN, CDR2 SVGIG (reference sequence). The ends lost 2 bases at V and 2 bases at J; junction bases unmatched: 6. The CDR3 has 15 amino acids. The CDR3 loop is CAWSIGGHGNQPQHF. The CDR3 bases are TGTGCCTGGAGTATAGGGGGCCATGGCAATCAGCCCCAGCATTTT.

This clone was observed a few times. The chain employs TRBV7-3 and TRBJ2-1; 8 bases are a match to TRBD1. Per germline, CDR1 SGHTA and CDR2 FQGTGA. This CDR3 is 16 amino acids long. Trimming at V came to 3 bases and at J to 2 bases, leaving 6 bases not matched to a gene. CDR3 sequence reads: CASSFPQGGTYNEQFF. CDR3 DNA: TGTGCCAGCAGCTTTCCACAGGGGGGCACCTACAATGAGCAGTTCTTC.

V is TRBV30 and J is TRBJ2-1; 9 bases are shared with TRBD2. The CDR3 loop spans 14 amino acids. Germline CDR1 is GTSNPN and CDR2 is SVGIG (reference sequence). With 1 base clipped from V and 5 bases from J, the junction kept 3 bases outside the gene matches. CDR3 sequence (DNA): TGTGCCTGGAGTGGACTAGCGGCCAACAATGAGCAGTTCTTC. It codes for CAWSGLAANNEQFF.

The genes are TRBV18 and TRBJ1-6; unclear D gene. The V gene's germline CDR1 is KGHSH and CDR2 LQKENI. Deletions cut 5 bases from V and 8 bases from J, with 10 bases between. The CDR3 runs to 13 residues. Here the CDR3 reads CASSEATDSPLHF. CDR3 nucleotides: TGTGCCAGCTCAGAGGCCACGGATTCACCCCTCCACTTT. The complete variable domain, with remaining parts taken from reference TRBV18 and TRBJ1-6, reads NAGVMQNPRHLVRRRGQEARLRCSPMKGHSHVYWYRQLPEEGLKFMVYLQKENIIDESGMPKERFSAEFPKEGPSILRIQQVVRGDSAAYFCASSEATDSPLHFGNGTRLTVT.

This rearrangement joins TRBV12-3 or TRBV12-4 to TRBJ1-1, with a possible D match to TRBD1 (5 bases). This CDR3 is built from 13 residues. V was cut by 6 bases and J by 3 bases, with 11 bases left in between. The CDR3 loop is CASRVDRHTEAFF. The CDR3 region has the DNA TGTGCCAGCAGGGTCGACAGACACACTGAAGCTTTCTTT.

This clone has a single count. V and J are TRBV14 and TRBJ1-2; TRBD1 aligns across 9 bases. Germline CDR1 reads SGHDN; CDR2 reads FVKESK. The V segment lost 2 bases and the J segment 7 bases; nucleotides outside the gene matches: 2. The CDR3 runs 13 residues. In nucleotides, the CDR3 is TGTGCCAGCAGCCAATGGACAGGGGTTGGCTACACCTTC. It specifies CASSQWTGVGYTF. Full variable domain (missing parts from reference TRBV14 and TRBJ1-2): EAGVTQFPSHSVIEKGQTVTLRCDPISGHDNLYWYRRVMGKEIKFLLHFVKESKQDESGMPNNRFLAERTGGTYSTLKVQPAELEDSGVYFCASSQWTGVGYTFGSGTRLTVV.